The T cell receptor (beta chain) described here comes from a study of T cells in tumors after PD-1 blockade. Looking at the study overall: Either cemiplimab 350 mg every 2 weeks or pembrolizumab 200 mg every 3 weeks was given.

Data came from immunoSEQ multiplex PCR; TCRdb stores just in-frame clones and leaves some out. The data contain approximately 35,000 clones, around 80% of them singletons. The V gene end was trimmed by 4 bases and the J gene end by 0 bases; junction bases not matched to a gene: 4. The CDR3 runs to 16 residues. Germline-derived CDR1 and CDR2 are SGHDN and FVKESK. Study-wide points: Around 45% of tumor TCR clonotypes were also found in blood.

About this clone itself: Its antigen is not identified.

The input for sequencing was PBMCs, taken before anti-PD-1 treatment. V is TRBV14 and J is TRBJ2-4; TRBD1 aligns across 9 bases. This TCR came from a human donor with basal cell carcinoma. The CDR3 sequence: CASSRGQGPAKNIQYF. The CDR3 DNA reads TGTGCCAGCAGCCGCGGACAGGGGCCAGCCAAAAACATTCAGTACTTC.